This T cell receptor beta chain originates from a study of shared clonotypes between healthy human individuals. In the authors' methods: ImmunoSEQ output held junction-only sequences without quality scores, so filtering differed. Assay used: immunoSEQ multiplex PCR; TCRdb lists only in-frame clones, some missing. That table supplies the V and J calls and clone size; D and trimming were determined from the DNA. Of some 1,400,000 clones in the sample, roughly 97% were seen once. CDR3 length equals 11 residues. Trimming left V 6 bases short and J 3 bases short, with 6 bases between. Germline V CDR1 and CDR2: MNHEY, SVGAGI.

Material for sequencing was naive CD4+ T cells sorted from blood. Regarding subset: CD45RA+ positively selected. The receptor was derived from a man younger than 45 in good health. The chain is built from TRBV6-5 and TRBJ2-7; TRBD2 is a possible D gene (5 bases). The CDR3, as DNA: TGTGCCAGCAGGCGGGTCTACGAGCAGTACTTC. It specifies CASRRVYEQYF.